This TCR beta chain was captured by sequencing in a study of shared clonotypes between healthy human individuals. Libraries were prepared by immunoSEQ multiplex PCR; TCRdb keeps only in-frame clonotypes and omits some of them. The sample lists some 2.4 million clones, 93% seen once, with roughly 0.39% in the top ten. Per germline, CDR1 SGHNT and CDR2 YYREEE (reference sequence). V lost 1 base and J lost 7, with 6 bases in between. The CDR3 has 12 residues. The study's findings and limits: Clonotypes not shared had lower generation probabilities than those common to all four donors.

Comment on this clone: The antigen remains unidentified.

This clonotype originated in a man aged 18 to 30 in good health. Some clones in this sample may be carry-over from other donors' samples. Sequencing used naive CD4+ T cells from PBMCs. The subset: CD45RA+ positively selected. The chain carries TRBV5-4 and TRBJ2-1; D remains ambiguous. The CDR3 sequence: CASSLNLNEQFF. CDR3 nucleotides: TGTGCCAGCAGCTTGAACCTGAATGAGCAGTTCTTC.